The entry below describes one T cell receptor (beta chain). This CDR3 is built from 16 residues. The germline CDR1 and CDR2 sequences are LNHNV and YYDKDF (reference sequence). V was clipped by 0 bases and J by 2 bases, with 12 bases between them. Profiling relied on immunoSEQ multiplex PCR, and the TCRdb table lists in-frame clones only, not all of them. The table lists 250,000 or so clones, approximately 89% of them singletons, with roughly 8.5% in the top ten. This entry belongs to a study of blood T cell repertoires in COVID-19. At the level of the study: T cells, B-cell-depleted T cells, or PBMCs provided the cDNA or gDNA that served as material.

Source material: peripheral blood. The sequence was obtained from a man aged 35 to 55 with active or convalescent COVID-19. The chain uses TRBV15 and TRBJ2-3; perhaps TRBD1 as D (5 bases). CDR3 in DNA: TGTGCCACCAGCAGAGATCTAGGGGTAGCCACAGATACGCAGTATTTT. Translated: CATSRDLGVATDTQYF.